A single sample gave rise to the 26 T cell receptor beta chains below, sequenced in a study of human T cells and chemical hapten exposure. Time point denoted: patch test 3, about 24 weeks after DPC sensitization. Treatment specified: therapeutic diphenylcyclopropenone sensitization with weekly scalp DPC. TCRdb reanalysed the RACE reads using MiXCR and keeps one entry per CDR3 protein. The sample lists more than 45,000 distinct CDR3 sequences, 9.5% to 15% occurring once. The specimen comprised whole blood, sampled in connection with sensitization to the hapten diphenylcyclopropenone (DPC). Every receptor here comes from a man aged 25 to 45 with alopecia areata. Some clones in this sample may be carry-over from other donors' samples.

This clonotype was found a few times. The chain couples TRBV29-1 to TRBJ2-5, with D possibly matching TRBD2 (6 bases). Germline V gene data show CDR1 as SQVTM and CDR2 as ANQGSEA. Trimming took 3 bases from V and 5 from J, leaving 13 bases between them. The CDR3 extends over 13 amino acids. The CDR3 loop reads CSVDWPEGETQYF. CDR3 DNA: TGCAGCGTTGATTGGCCGGAGGGGGAGACCCAGTACTTC.

This clonotype was seen at least ten times. The rearrangement links TRBV18 to TRBJ1-1, with D perhaps TRBD1 (5 bases). V was cut by 4 bases and J by 0 bases, with 15 bases left in between. The CDR3 is made up of 16 amino acids. Germline V gene sequence: CDR1 KGHSH, CDR2 LQKENI. CDR3 loop: CASSRVAGGMNTEAFF. The CDR3 nucleotides are TGTGCCAGCTCACGGGTCGCCGGGGGGATGAACACTGAAGCTTTCTTT.

The chain is built from TRBV11-1 and TRBJ2-1; no clear D. Per the germline V gene, CDR1 is SGHAT and CDR2 is FQDESV (reference sequence). The CDR3 extends over 12 amino acids. Trimming pared 4 bases from V and 3 bases from J, leaving 4 bases between. The CDR3 reads CASSSGYNEQFF. CDR3 DNA sequence: TGTGCCAGCAGCTCCGGCTACAATGAGCAGTTCTTC. Variable domain in full (rest from reference TRBV11-1 and TRBJ2-1): EAEVAQSPRYKITEKSQAVAFWCDPISGHATLYWYRQILGQGPELLVQFQDESVVDDSQLPKDRFSAERLKGVDSTLKIQPAELGDSAMYLCASSSGYNEQFFGPGTRLTVL.

Many counts were recorded for this clonotype. The rearrangement joins TRBV14 to TRBJ2-4; unclear D gene. Germline lookup yields CDR1 SGHDN and CDR2 FVKESK. V lost 1 base and J lost 6, with 7 bases in between. CDR3 length: 13 amino acids. CDR3 nucleotides: TGTGCCAGCAGCCAAGGATACGGAAACATTCAGTACTTC. This translates into CASSQGYGNIQYF.

The chain recombines TRBV18 with TRBJ1-1; 7 bases map to TRBD1. V shed 0 bases and J 1 base; nucleotides not matched to a gene: 2. CDR3 length: 15 amino acids. Germline V gives CDR1 KGHSH, CDR2 LQKENI. Written as DNA, the CDR3 is TGTGCCAGCTCACCACCGGACAGGCAGAACACTGAAGCTTTCTTT. Amino acids: CASSPPDRQNTEAFF.

This clonotype appeared a few times. The genes are TRBV28 and TRBJ1-2; D is uncertain. Trimming removed 1 base from V and 6 bases from J, with 9 bases in between. Germline lookup yields CDR1 MDHEN and CDR2 SYDVKM. CDR3 size: 13 residues. The CDR3 DNA follows: TGTGCCAGCAGTTTATATGCGGGAAATGGCTACACCTTC. Translated, it gives CASSLYAGNGYTF.

This clonotype was recorded a few times. J is TRBJ1-4 and V is TRBV25-1, with D maybe TRBD1 (5 bases). Per germline, CDR1 MGHDK and CDR2 SYGVNS. V lost 6 bases and J lost 8, with 13 bases in between. This CDR3 is 13 amino acids long. The CDR3 here is CASSRGGYEKLFF. Written as DNA, the CDR3 is TGTGCCAGCAGCCGCGGGGGATACGAAAAACTGTTTTTT.

This clonotype was seen repeatedly, ten times or more. V usage is TRBV3-1 and J usage is TRBJ2-1; TRBD1 agrees at 9 bases. With V trimmed by 4 bases and J by 2 bases, 21 bases remained unmatched. CDR1 LGHDT and CDR2 YNNKEL come from the germline V gene (reference sequence). The CDR3 spans 21 residues. CDR3: CASSLRGGTGTIGAAYNEQFF. In DNA, the CDR3 is TGTGCCAGCAGCCTCCGAGGAGGGACAGGGACAATCGGGGCAGCCTACAATGAGCAGTTCTTC.

This clonotype was counted a few times. The gene calls are TRBV10-3 and TRBJ1-5; D unresolved. Per the germline V gene, CDR1 is ENHRY and CDR2 is SYGVKD. The CDR3 totals 12 residues. Trimming stripped 3 bases from V and 6 bases from J, with 6 bases between. CDR3 bases: TGTGCCATCAGTGAAGGAGTTCAGCCCCAGCATTTT. Translating it yields CAISEGVQPQHF.

The chain has TRBV6-6 and TRBJ1-2; 7 bases are shared with TRBD1. Germline trimming cut 8 bases from V and 4 bases from J; bases unmatched to any gene: 13. CDR1 and CDR2 from the germline V gene are MNHNY and SVGAGI (reference sequence). The CDR3 totals 15 residues. The CDR3 region has the DNA TGTGCCAGCCATACGGGAGGGGGCGCAGGCTATGGCTACACCTTC. It yields the protein CASHTGGGAGYGYTF.

This clonotype was seen ten or more times. The rearrangement uses TRBV20-1 and TRBJ1-2, with 11 bases identical to TRBD1. Trimming cost V 4 bases and J 5 bases; bases outside gene matches: 15. This CDR3 is 17 amino acids long. The germline V gene has CDR1 DFQATT and CDR2 SNEGSKA (reference sequence). The CDR3 loop reads CSANSRGQGAAGYGYTF. CDR3 in DNA: TGCAGTGCTAATAGCCGAGGACAGGGGGCGGCAGGGTATGGCTACACCTTC.

This clonotype has more than one count but fewer than ten. The rearrangement joins TRBV18 to TRBJ1-2, with D uncertain. CDR1 and CDR2 from the germline V gene are KGHSH and LQKENI. This CDR3 contains 17 residues. Trimming pared 2 bases from V and 0 bases from J, leaving 16 bases between. The CDR3 DNA reads TGTGCCAGCTCACCAGGCGCCCACTATCAAGCTAACTATGGCTACACCTTC. Its protein product is CASSPGAHYQANYGYTF.

This clonotype came up many times. The chain is built from TRBV5-4 and TRBJ1-1; D unresolved. This CDR3 has 14 amino acids. V was trimmed by 1 base and J by 4 bases, leaving 11 bases between them. Germline V CDR1 and CDR2: SGHNT, YYREEE (reference sequence). CDR3 DNA sequence: TGTGCCAGCAGCTTGAATCTCCCCGGCACTGAAGCTTTCTTT. Translation: CASSLNLPGTEAFF.

This clonotype was found many times. The chain employs TRBV2 and TRBJ1-2; 7 bases match TRBD1. V was pared by 6 bases and J by 4 bases, with 17 bases of the junction left unmatched. The CDR3 consists of 17 residues. Germline CDR1 SNHLY, CDR2 FYNNEI. CDR3 in amino acids: CASRSVQGSLLGYGYTF. CDR3 bases: TGTGCCAGCAGGTCCGTACAGGGGAGTCTCCTAGGCTATGGCTACACCTTC.

This clonotype was seen repeatedly, ten times or more. The chain combines TRBV12-3 or TRBV12-4 with TRBJ2-1; 8 nucleotides agree with TRBD2. V was pared by 4 bases and J by 15 bases, with 14 bases of the junction left unmatched. The CDR3 has 14 residues. CDR3 residues: CASSSSFGLAVGFF. In DNA, the CDR3 is TGTGCCAGCAGTTCCTCGTTCGGACTAGCCGTGGGGTTCTTC.

This clonotype appeared a few times. The chain recombines TRBV6-5 with TRBJ1-2; 7 nucleotides agree with TRBD1. Per the germline V gene, CDR1 is MNHEY and CDR2 is SVGAGI. The CDR3 consists of 16 residues. The trim removed 0 bases at V and 5 bases at J, leaving 9 bases unmatched. The CDR3 region is CASSYSIWDRAYGYTF. CDR3 sequence (DNA): TGTGCCAGCAGTTACTCAATCTGGGACAGAGCATATGGCTACACCTTC.

This clonotype was observed many times. The rearrangement links TRBV7-9 to TRBJ1-5; a weak D match, TRBD1 (6 bases). Germline V gene sequence: CDR1 SEHNR, CDR2 FQNEAQ (reference sequence). CDR3 length: 14 amino acids. The V gene lost 5 bases and the J gene lost 6 bases, with 14 bases spanning the gap. The CDR3 nucleotides read TGTGCCAGCAGCCACGGACAGCCCACTCAGCCCCAGCATTTT. This translates into CASSHGQPTQPQHF.

In its sample, this clonotype was seen many times. The chain combines TRBV19 with TRBJ2-5, with D perhaps being TRBD1 or TRBD2 (5 bases each). Germline V gene lookup returns CDR1 LNHDA and CDR2 SQIVND (reference sequence). The CDR3 contains 16 residues. V lost 5 bases, J lost 2 bases, and 18 bases lay in between. The CDR3 sequence: CASSLYSSGAQETQYF. DNA for the CDR3: TGTGCCAGTAGTCTCTACTCCTCCGGGGCTCAAGAGACCCAGTACTTC.

The sample holds a few counts of this clonotype. For the CDR3, the DNA is TGTGCCAGCTCGGACAGGGTCTCCACAGATACGCAGTATTTT. This sequence encodes CASSDRVSTDTQYF. The gene calls are TRBV6-2 or TRBV6-3 and TRBJ2-3; TRBD1 aligns across 8 bases. Per the germline V gene, CDR1 is MNHEY and CDR2 is SVGEGT. V was pared by 8 bases and J by 2 bases, with 6 bases of the junction left unmatched. The CDR3 totals 14 residues.

The J gene is TRBJ1-1, the V gene TRBV5-1; no firm D call. There are 15 residues in the CDR3. Trimming left V 0 bases short and J 0 bases short, with 9 bases between. Germline lookup yields CDR1 SGHRS and CDR2 YFSETQ. The CDR3 bases are TGCGCCAGCAGCTTGGTTCCAGAGCTGAACACTGAAGCTTTCTTT. Its protein is CASSLVPELNTEAFF.

This clonotype came up many times. This chain connects TRBV7-9 to TRBJ2-1; a weak D match, TRBD1 (5 bases). Germline V gene data show CDR1 as SEHNR and CDR2 as FQNEAQ (reference sequence). With 3 bases removed from V and 4 bases from J, the gap between germline ends came to 22 bases. The CDR3 runs to 18 residues. CDR3 DNA: TGTGCCAGCAGCTTCCCCGTCAGGGTGGGCTCCAAATACAATGAGCAGTTCTTC. It yields the protein CASSFPVRVGSKYNEQFF. Full variable domain (remainder filled in from reference TRBV7-9 and TRBJ2-1): DTGVSQNPRHKITKRGQNVTFRCDPISEHNRLYWYRQTLGQGPEFLTYFQNEAQLEKSRLLSDRFSAERPKGSFSTLEIQRTEQGDSAMYLCASSFPVRVGSKYNEQFFGPGTRLTVL.

The V and J genes are TRBV7-2 and TRBJ1-1; D gene ambiguous. The V end lost 5 bases, the J end lost 0 bases, and 10 bases lay between the germline ends. This CDR3 region has 14 residues. Germline assignment: CDR1 SGHTA and CDR2 FQGNSA. CDR3 sequence (DNA): TGTGCCAGCAGCACAACCTCATTGAACACTGAAGCTTTCTTT. This translates into CASSTTSLNTEAFF.

This clonotype was seen more than once but under ten times. This sequence joins TRBV12-3 or TRBV12-4 and TRBJ2-3, with TRBD2 matching over 14 bases. V lost 6 bases, J lost 1 base, and 0 bases stayed unmatched. The CDR3 sequence is 15 residues long. The CDR3 coding sequence is TGTGCCAGCAGGGGACTAGCGGGAGGCACAGATACGCAGTATTTT. Translation: CASRGLAGGTDTQYF.

This clonotype was detected ten times or more. This chain joins TRBV29-1 and TRBJ1-1; 9 nucleotides agree with TRBD1. V lost 7 bases to trimming and J lost 0 bases; unmatched junction nucleotides: 9. CDR1 and CDR2 from the germline V gene are SQVTM and ANQGSEA. The CDR3 sequence is 15 residues long. The CDR3 nucleotides read TGCAGCGCCCGACAGGGGGTGGGAATGAACACTGAAGCTTTCTTT. This translates into CSARQGVGMNTEAFF.

This clonotype was counted a few times. This chain links TRBV24-1 with TRBJ2-2; 9 bases agree with TRBD1. J gave up 6 bases and V 2 bases, and 3 bases lay outside the gene matches. CDR3 length: 15 amino acids. Germline V gene data show CDR1 as KGHDR and CDR2 as SFDVKD. The CDR3 sequence: CATSDSRQGAGELFF. CDR3 DNA: TGTGCCACCAGTGATTCTCGACAGGGGGCCGGGGAGCTGTTTTTT.

The V call is TRBV6-2 or TRBV6-3, the J call TRBJ2-1; 7 positions match TRBD2. The V and J ends lost 8 bases and 3 bases, in that order; junction bases with no gene match: 7. Per the germline V gene, CDR1 is MNHEY and CDR2 is SVGEGT. This CDR3 is built from 14 residues. The CDR3 spells CASFGREGYNEQFF. The CDR3 coding sequence is TGTGCCAGCTTCGGCAGGGAGGGCTACAATGAGCAGTTCTTC.